This passage covers 20 T cell receptor beta chains from one sample sequenced in a study of PD-1 blockade in classical Hodgkin lymphoma. All patients experienced relapse after autologous stem cell transplantation, and brentuximab vedotin exposure was variable. This table comes from immunoSEQ multiplex PCR, and its TCRdb copy is limited to in-frame clones, with some not included. The sample has approximately 90,000 clones, around 90% seen once. The sample was peripheral blood mononuclear cells (PBMCs), taken before the second cycle of nivolumab. Receptor source: a human donor with classical Hodgkin lymphoma.

V gene TRBV2 combines with J gene TRBJ1-2; 8 nucleotides line up with TRBD1. The ends lost 2 bases at V and 1 base at J; junction bases unmatched: 6. The CDR3 spans 16 residues. Germline V CDR1 and CDR2: SNHLY, FYNNEI. The CDR3 protein is CASSEQGAGYNYGYTF. The CDR3 nucleotides read TGTGCCAGCAGTGAACAGGGGGCTGGGTATAACTATGGCTACACCTTC.

The chain is built from TRBV27 and TRBJ2-5; 12 bases match TRBD2. The J call is uncertain, as TRBJ2-7 better fits the DNA end. Germline-derived CDR1 and CDR2 are MNHEY and SMNVEV (reference sequence). The CDR3 spans 17 residues. DNA for the CDR3: TGTGCCAGCAGTTTACTCGGACTAGCGGGACCTTCCTACGAGCAGTACTTC. Its translation: CASSLLGLAGPSYEQYF.

The rearrangement joins TRBV27 to TRBJ2-1; D gene uncertain. Germline-derived CDR1 and CDR2 are MNHEY and SMNVEV (reference sequence). The CDR3 is made up of 15 amino acids. V lost 6 bases and J lost 3, with 15 bases in between. In DNA, the CDR3 is TGTGCCAGCAGACCTCCCTCGGTGAACTACAATGAGCAGTTCTTC. Translation gives CASRPPSVNYNEQFF.

This chain connects TRBV11-2 to TRBJ1-2; no clear D gene. Germline V gene data show CDR1 as SGHAT and CDR2 as FQNNGV. The CDR3 totals 13 residues. With 5 bases removed from V and 7 bases from J, the gap between germline ends came to 14 bases. CDR3 protein: CASSLFRRFGYTF. The CDR3 region has the DNA TGTGCCAGCAGCCTTTTTAGGAGATTTGGCTACACCTTC. Variable domain in full (rest from reference TRBV11-2 and TRBJ1-2): EAGVAQSPRYKIIEKRQSVAFWCNPISGHATLYWYQQILGQGPKLLIQFQNNGVVDDSQLPKDRFSAERLKGVDSTLKIQPAKLEDSAVYLCASSLFRRFGYTFGSGTRLTVV.

The J gene is TRBJ2-6, the V gene TRBV28; D possibly matches TRBD1 or TRBD2 (6 bases each). The V and J ends lost 7 bases and 4 bases respectively, with 17 bases between them. The CDR3 sequence is 16 residues long. Germline values: CDR1 MDHEN, CDR2 SYDVKM. The CDR3: CASTFSGGPGANVLTF. The CDR3 nucleotides are TGTGCCAGCACCTTCTCCGGGGGCCCGGGGGCCAACGTCCTGACTTTC.

The V gene is TRBV29-1, the J gene TRBJ2-7; 8 bases line up with TRBD1. Germline lookup yields CDR1 SQVTM and CDR2 ANQGSEA. This CDR3 spans 14 amino acids. J was trimmed by 3 bases and V by 6 bases; bases with no gene match: 10. The chain's CDR3 is CSVAIQGGFYEQYF. The DNA of the CDR3 is TGCAGCGTAGCTATACAGGGGGGATTCTACGAGCAGTACTTC.

The rearrangement uses TRBV5-1 and TRBJ2-7; 8 bases fit TRBD1. The CDR3 sequence is 13 residues long. Germline CDR1 and CDR2: SGHRS and YFSETQ. Trimming took 2 bases from V and 4 from J; bases not matched to a gene: 2. CDR3 DNA: TGCGCCAGCAGCTTTCGGACAGGGTACGAGCAGTACTTC. Translating it yields CASSFRTGYEQYF.

The V and J genes are TRBV28 and TRBJ2-7; D not resolved. Trimming took off 4 bases at V and 2 bases at J, with 9 bases between the two ends. Germline CDR1 reads MDHEN; CDR2 reads SYDVKM. The CDR3 totals 13 residues. The CDR3 bases are TGTGCCAGCAGTTCGGTACCCCCCTACGAGCAGTACTTC. It codes for CASSSVPPYEQYF.

The J gene is TRBJ1-5, the V gene TRBV5-8; 10 bases line up with TRBD1. CDR3 size: 15 residues. Germline V lookup: CDR1 SGHTS, CDR2 YDEGEE. Trimming cost V 5 bases and J 4 bases; bases outside gene matches: 6. CDR3 sequence (DNA): TGTGCCAGCAGAAAAGGGGGACAGGGGAATCAGCCCCAGCATTTT. Translation: CASRKGGQGNQPQHF.

About this clone itself: The identical CDR3 is also encoded by other nucleotide sequences in the sample. This rearrangement joins TRBV28 to TRBJ2-1; TRBD1 agrees at 7 bases. The J segment lost 1 base and the V segment lost 4 bases, leaving 7 bases of the junction unmatched. Per the germline V gene, CDR1 is MDHEN and CDR2 is SYDVKM. This CDR3 is built from 16 residues. The CDR3 reads CASSSRRDSSYNEQFF. The CDR3 DNA sequence: TGTGCCAGCAGTTCACGCCGGGACAGTTCCTACAATGAGCAGTTCTTC.

The chain employs TRBV5-3 and TRBJ2-1; 11 bases fit TRBD2. TRBV5-3 is an ORF, with its function uncertain. Germline trimming cut 4 bases from V and 1 base from J; bases unmatched to any gene: 7. The CDR3 is 17 amino acids. The CDR3 nucleotides are TGTGCCAGAAGCGCATTGAGGACTAGCGGGTCCTACAATGAGCAGTTCTTC. This gives the protein CARSALRTSGSYNEQFF.

The chain links TRBV19 to TRBJ1-2; TRBD1 might be the D (5 bases). CDR1 and CDR2 from the germline V gene are LNHDA and SQIVND (reference sequence). This CDR3 comprises 14 residues. With 5 bases removed from V and 5 bases from J, the gap between germline ends came to 15 bases. The CDR3 DNA follows: TGTGCCAGTAGTCCGCCGGGACTTAATTATGGCTACACCTTC. Translating gives CASSPPGLNYGYTF.

The J gene is TRBJ2-7, the V gene TRBV5-6, with 12 positions matching TRBD2. V lost 4 bases, J lost 5 bases, and 10 bases stayed unmatched. CDR3 length: 16 amino acids. Germline CDR1 and CDR2: SGHDT and YYEEEE. The CDR3 region is CASSAERLAGGHEQYF. CDR3 in DNA: TGTGCCAGCAGCGCTGAAAGGCTAGCGGGAGGGCACGAGCAGTACTTC. Based on the CDR3 plus reference TRBV5-6 and TRBJ2-7, the full variable domain is DAGVTQSPTHLIKTRGQQVTLRCSPKSGHDTVSWYQQALGQGPQFIFQYYEEEERQRGNFPDRFSGHQFPNYSSELNVNALLLGDSALYLCASSAERLAGGHEQYFGPGTRLTVT.

This sequence joins TRBV30 and TRBJ2-7; D might be TRBD2 (5 bases). Germline CDR1 and CDR2: GTSNPN and SVGIG (reference sequence). With 4 bases removed from V and 3 bases from J, the gap between germline ends came to 16 bases. There are 14 residues in the CDR3. The DNA for the CDR3 is TGTGCCTGGAAGTTCAGAGGGAATCGCTACGAGCAGTACTTC. It encodes CAWKFRGNRYEQYF.

The chain carries TRBV19 and TRBJ1-2, with D tentatively TRBD1 (5 bases). Germline CDR1 LNHDA, CDR2 SQIVND (reference sequence). CDR3 length: 16 amino acids. V lost 4 bases, J lost 3 bases, and 18 bases lay in between. The CDR3 sequence is CASSTSLREGHYGYTF. In DNA, the CDR3 is TGTGCCAGTAGTACATCTCTCAGGGAGGGCCACTATGGCTACACCTTC.

The V gene is TRBV5-4, the J gene TRBJ1-2; D is unclear. Per the germline V gene, CDR1 is SGHNT and CDR2 is YYREEE (reference sequence). V lost 1 base, J lost 5 bases, and 12 bases lay in between. The CDR3 is 14 residues long. The CDR3 sequence is CASSLSGVFYGYTF. In DNA, the CDR3 is TGTGCCAGCAGCTTGTCCGGGGTTTTTTATGGCTACACCTTC.

This chain connects TRBV5-4 to TRBJ1-2; 9 bases match TRBD1. This CDR3 is built from 13 residues. Looked up from germline, CDR1 is SGHNT and CDR2 is YYREEE (reference sequence). V gave up 1 base and J gave up 11 bases; unmatched junction bases: 6. CDR3 sequence: CASSLRDRVLYTF. The CDR3 region has the DNA TGTGCCAGCAGCTTGAGGGACAGGGTGCTTTACACCTTC.

CDR3 residues: CASRTDWNTGELFF. Here the CDR3 DNA reads TGCGCCAGCAGGACGGATTGGAACACCGGGGAGCTGTTTTTT. The chain uses TRBV10-1 and TRBJ2-2; no clear D gene. Germline values: CDR1 WNHNN, CDR2 SYGVQD (reference sequence). The CDR3 has 14 residues. V lost 6 bases and J 1 base, leaving 9 bases between the germline ends.

The V and J genes are TRBV1 and TRBJ2-3; TRBD2 is the table's D call and was not checked against the DNA. TRBV1 is labeled a pseudogene. The CDR3 contains 8 residues. CDR3 amino acids: CTSSPPLF. As DNA, the CDR3 is TGCACCAGCAGCCCCCCCCTTTTT.

The J gene is TRBJ2-7, the V gene TRBV30, with 11 bases fitting TRBD1. V trimming: 5 bases; J trimming: 4 bases; junction bases outside the gene matches: 7. CDR3 length: 14 amino acids. CDR1 and CDR2 (germline): GTSNPN, SVGIG (reference sequence). CDR3 DNA: TGTGCCTGGGCTAGGGACAGGGGGTTGTACGAGCAGTACTTC. Translated, it gives CAWARDRGLYEQYF. Using reference TRBV30 and TRBJ2-7 for the parts outside the CDR3, the full variable domain is SQTIHQWPATLVQPVGSPLSLECTVEGTSNPNLYWYRQAAGRGLQLLFYSVGIGQISSEVPQNLSASRPQDRQFILSSKKLLLSDSGFYLCAWARDRGLYEQYFGPGTRLTVT.